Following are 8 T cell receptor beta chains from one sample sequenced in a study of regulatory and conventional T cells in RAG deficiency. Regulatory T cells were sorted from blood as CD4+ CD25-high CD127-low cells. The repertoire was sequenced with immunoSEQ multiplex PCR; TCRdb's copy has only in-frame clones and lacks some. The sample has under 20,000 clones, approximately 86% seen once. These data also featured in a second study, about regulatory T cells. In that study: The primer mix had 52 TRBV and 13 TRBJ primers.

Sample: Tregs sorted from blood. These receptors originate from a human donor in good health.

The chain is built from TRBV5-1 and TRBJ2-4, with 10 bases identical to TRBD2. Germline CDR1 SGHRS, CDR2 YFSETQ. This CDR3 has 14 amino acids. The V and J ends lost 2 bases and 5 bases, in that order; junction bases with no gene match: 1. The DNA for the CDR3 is TGCGCCAGCAGCTTCGGACTAGCGGAAAACATTCAGTACTTC. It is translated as CASSFGLAENIQYF.

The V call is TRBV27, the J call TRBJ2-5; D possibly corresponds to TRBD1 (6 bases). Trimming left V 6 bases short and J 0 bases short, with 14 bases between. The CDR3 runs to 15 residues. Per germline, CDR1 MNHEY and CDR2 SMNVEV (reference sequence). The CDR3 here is CASRPNRVYQETQYF. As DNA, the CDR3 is TGTGCCAGCAGGCCAAACAGGGTCTACCAAGAGACCCAGTACTTC.

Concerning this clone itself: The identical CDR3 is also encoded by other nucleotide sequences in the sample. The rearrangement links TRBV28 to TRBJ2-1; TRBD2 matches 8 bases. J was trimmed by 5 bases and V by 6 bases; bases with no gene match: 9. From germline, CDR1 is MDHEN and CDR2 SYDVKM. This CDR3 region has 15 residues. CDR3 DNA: TGTGCCAGCAGGTTGGCGGGAGGCTCGAACAATGAGCAGTTCTTC. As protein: CASRLAGGSNNEQFF.

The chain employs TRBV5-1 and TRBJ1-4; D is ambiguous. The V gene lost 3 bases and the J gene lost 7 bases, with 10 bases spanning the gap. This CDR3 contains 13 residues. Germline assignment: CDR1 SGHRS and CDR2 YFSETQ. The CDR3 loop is CASSWNRGEKLFF. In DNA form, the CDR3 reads TGCGCCAGCAGCTGGAACCGAGGTGAAAAACTGTTTTTT.

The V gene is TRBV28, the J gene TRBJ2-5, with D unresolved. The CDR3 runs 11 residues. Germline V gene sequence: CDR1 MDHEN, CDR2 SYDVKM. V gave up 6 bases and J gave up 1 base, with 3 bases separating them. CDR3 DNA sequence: TGTGCCAGCAGCCTCCAAGAGACCCAGTACTTC. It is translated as CASSLQETQYF.

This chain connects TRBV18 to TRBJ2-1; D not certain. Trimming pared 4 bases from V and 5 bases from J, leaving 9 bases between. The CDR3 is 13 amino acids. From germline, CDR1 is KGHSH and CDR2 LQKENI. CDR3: CASSQSSDNEQFF. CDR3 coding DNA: TGTGCCAGCTCACAGAGCTCAGACAATGAGCAGTTCTTC.

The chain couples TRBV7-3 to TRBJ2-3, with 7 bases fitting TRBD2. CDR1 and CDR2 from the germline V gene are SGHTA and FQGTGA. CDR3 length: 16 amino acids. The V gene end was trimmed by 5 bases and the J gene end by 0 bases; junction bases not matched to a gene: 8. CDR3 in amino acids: CASSPVLGGSTDTQYF. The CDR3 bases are TGTGCCAGCAGCCCAGTTCTCGGGGGGAGCACAGATACGCAGTATTTT.

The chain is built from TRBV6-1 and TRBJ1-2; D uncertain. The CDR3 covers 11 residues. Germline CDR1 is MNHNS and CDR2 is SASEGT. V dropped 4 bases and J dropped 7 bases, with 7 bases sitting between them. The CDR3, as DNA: TGTGCCAGCAGTGTCCTCCCTGGCTACACCTTC. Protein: CASSVLPGYTF.